Each of the 8 T cell receptor beta chains below was sequenced from the same sample in a study of cytomegalovirus exposure and HLA in healthy donors. Primers for the PCR totalled 60 Vbeta and 13 Jbeta. Assay: immunoSEQ multiplex PCR; the TCRdb copy retains only in-frame clones and omits some. This sample has roughly 240,000 clones, with more than 75% found just once. Source material: PBMCs. These receptors all stem from a girl aged 2 to 9 in good health and CMV-seronegative.

This rearrangement joins TRBV6-6 to TRBJ1-5, with D possibly TRBD1 on 5 matching bases. This CDR3 has 12 amino acids. Trimming removed 5 bases at V and 10 bases at J, with 12 bases between. CDR1 is MNHNY, CDR2 SVGAGI, per germline (reference sequence). The CDR3 sequence is CASSPQGNPQHF. The CDR3 nucleotides read TGTGCCAGCAGTCCCCAGGGAAACCCCCAGCATTTT.

The V call is TRBV7-6, the J call TRBJ1-1; possibly TRBD1 for D (5 bases). The CDR3 has 14 residues. Trimming shortened V by 2 bases and J by 2 bases, and 9 bases separated the two germline ends. CDR1 is SGHVS, CDR2 FNYEAQ, per germline. The DNA for the CDR3 is TGTGCCAGCAGCTTACAGGGCCCCAACACTGAAGCTTTCTTT. Amino acids: CASSLQGPNTEAFF.

The J gene is TRBJ2-2, the V gene TRBV6-5; D possibly corresponds to TRBD1 (5 bases). Looked up from germline, CDR1 is MNHEY and CDR2 is SVGAGI. Trimming removed 8 bases from V and 7 bases from J, with 11 bases in between. This CDR3 has 12 amino acids. CDR3 nucleotide sequence: TGTGCCAGCGCCATGGGGCACGGGGAGCTGTTTTTT. Its translation is CASAMGHGELFF.

CDR3 amino acids: CASRGLAGEQFF. As DNA, the CDR3 is TGTGCCAGCAGGGGACTAGCGGGAGAGCAGTTCTTC. This sequence joins TRBV6-1 and TRBJ2-1; 13 bases line up with TRBD2. With V trimmed by 6 bases and J by 10 bases, 0 bases remained unmatched. CDR1 is MNHNS and CDR2 is SASEGT in the germline V gene. The CDR3 has 12 residues.

This chain links TRBV20-1 with TRBJ2-1; weak D call: TRBD1 (6 bases). The CDR3 extends over 11 amino acids. Looked up from germline, CDR1 is DFQATT and CDR2 is SNEGSKA (reference sequence). This CDR3 reads CRENRDNEQFF. The CDR3 coding sequence is TGCAGGGAAAACAGGGACAATGAGCAGTTCTTC.

This CDR3 is CASRMTGGLYEKLFF. The CDR3, as DNA: TGTGCCAGCAGAATGACAGGGGGGCTGTATGAAAAACTGTTTTTT. V usage is TRBV27 and J usage is TRBJ1-4; TRBD1 agrees at 9 bases. V was clipped by 6 bases and J by 6 bases; unmatched bases: 8. Germline values: CDR1 MNHEY, CDR2 SMNVEV (reference sequence). This CDR3 is 15 amino acids long.

This chain uses TRBV11-2 with TRBJ1-3; D ambiguous. V lost 5 bases and J 6 bases, leaving 20 bases between the germline ends. The length of the CDR3 is 16 residues. Germline lookup yields CDR1 SGHAT and CDR2 FQNNGV. CDR3 protein: CASSDRPRTGENTIYF. In DNA form, the CDR3 reads TGTGCCAGCAGCGACCGCCCCCGGACCGGGGAAAACACCATATATTTT. Variable domain in full (rest from reference TRBV11-2 and TRBJ1-3): EAGVAQSPRYKIIEKRQSVAFWCNPISGHATLYWYQQILGQGPKLLIQFQNNGVVDDSQLPKDRFSAERLKGVDSTLKIQPAKLEDSAVYLCASSDRPRTGENTIYFGEGSWLTVV.

V and J are TRBV7-9 and TRBJ2-3, with TRBD1 identical over 9 bases. The germline gives CDR1 SEHNR, CDR2 FQNEAQ (reference sequence). The CDR3 length is 16 residues. The trim removed 1 base at V and 3 bases at J, leaving 5 bases unmatched. As DNA, the CDR3 is TGTGCCAGCAGCTTAGGAACAGGGGGCGAGACAGATACGCAGTATTTT. Translating it yields CASSLGTGGETDTQYF.